This T cell receptor (beta chain) was identified during a study of blood T cells in healthy people across ages. Deletions cut 2 bases from V and 5 bases from J, with 10 bases between. The CDR3 sequence is 14 residues long. A J-beta primer mix and a sample-barcoded 5' primer were used in a second PCR of roughly 7 to 12 cycles. In TCRdb, the 5' RACE reads were re-called with MiXCR into one record per CDR3 protein. Seen here are hundreds of thousands of distinct CDR3 sequences, less than 70% observed once, and the top ten hold around 41%. The chain uses TRBV12-3 or TRBV12-4 and TRBJ1-5; D gene uncertain. The sequenced material came from blood. This clonotype was obtained from a man older than 75 in good health. Written as DNA, the CDR3 is TGTGCCAGCAGTTTACCAGTTTCCGATCAGCCCCAGCATTTT. This translates into CASSLPVSDQPQHF.